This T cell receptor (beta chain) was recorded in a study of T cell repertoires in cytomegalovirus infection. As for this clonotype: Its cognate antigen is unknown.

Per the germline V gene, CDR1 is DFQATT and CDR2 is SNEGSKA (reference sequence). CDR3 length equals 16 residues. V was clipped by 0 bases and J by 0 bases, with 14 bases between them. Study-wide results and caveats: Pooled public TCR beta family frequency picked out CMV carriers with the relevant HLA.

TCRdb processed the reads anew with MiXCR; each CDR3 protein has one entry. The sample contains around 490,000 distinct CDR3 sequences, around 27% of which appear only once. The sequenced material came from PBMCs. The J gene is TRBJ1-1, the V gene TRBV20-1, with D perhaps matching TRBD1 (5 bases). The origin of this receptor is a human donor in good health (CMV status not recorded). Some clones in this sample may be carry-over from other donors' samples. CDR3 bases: TGCAGTGCTAGAGATCAGGGAACTGATATGAACACTGAAGCTTTCTTT. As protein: CSARDQGTDMNTEAFF.